Below, one T cell receptor (beta chain) is given with its context. This specimen belongs to a study of blood T cell repertoires in COVID-19. For the study at large: Collection of acute and convalescent COVID-19 samples took place in the United States, Italy and Spain. PBMCs, B-cell-depleted T cells, or T cells provided the cDNA or gDNA that made up the material.

V was trimmed by 5 bases and J by 1 base, leaving 18 bases between them. CDR1 is SGHTA and CDR2 is FQGTGA in the germline V gene. CDR3 size: 17 residues. Original processing methods: Amplifying reference gene primers gave estimates of nucleated cell counts. TCRdb's table, derived via immunoSEQ multiplex PCR, lists solely in-frame clones and lacks some. V, J and clone size are taken as reported in that table, and D and trimming were inferred from the DNA itself. The data show about 76,000 clones, approximately 78% seen once. The chain joins TRBV7-3 to TRBJ1-3; D is unclear. The origin of this receptor is a human donor in a cohort sampled during active COVID-19. Material for sequencing was peripheral blood. CDR3 sequence (DNA): TGTGCCAGCAGCCCCCCGGCGGCCCTAGAGTCTGGAAACACCATATATTTT. It translates to CASSPPAALESGNTIYF.